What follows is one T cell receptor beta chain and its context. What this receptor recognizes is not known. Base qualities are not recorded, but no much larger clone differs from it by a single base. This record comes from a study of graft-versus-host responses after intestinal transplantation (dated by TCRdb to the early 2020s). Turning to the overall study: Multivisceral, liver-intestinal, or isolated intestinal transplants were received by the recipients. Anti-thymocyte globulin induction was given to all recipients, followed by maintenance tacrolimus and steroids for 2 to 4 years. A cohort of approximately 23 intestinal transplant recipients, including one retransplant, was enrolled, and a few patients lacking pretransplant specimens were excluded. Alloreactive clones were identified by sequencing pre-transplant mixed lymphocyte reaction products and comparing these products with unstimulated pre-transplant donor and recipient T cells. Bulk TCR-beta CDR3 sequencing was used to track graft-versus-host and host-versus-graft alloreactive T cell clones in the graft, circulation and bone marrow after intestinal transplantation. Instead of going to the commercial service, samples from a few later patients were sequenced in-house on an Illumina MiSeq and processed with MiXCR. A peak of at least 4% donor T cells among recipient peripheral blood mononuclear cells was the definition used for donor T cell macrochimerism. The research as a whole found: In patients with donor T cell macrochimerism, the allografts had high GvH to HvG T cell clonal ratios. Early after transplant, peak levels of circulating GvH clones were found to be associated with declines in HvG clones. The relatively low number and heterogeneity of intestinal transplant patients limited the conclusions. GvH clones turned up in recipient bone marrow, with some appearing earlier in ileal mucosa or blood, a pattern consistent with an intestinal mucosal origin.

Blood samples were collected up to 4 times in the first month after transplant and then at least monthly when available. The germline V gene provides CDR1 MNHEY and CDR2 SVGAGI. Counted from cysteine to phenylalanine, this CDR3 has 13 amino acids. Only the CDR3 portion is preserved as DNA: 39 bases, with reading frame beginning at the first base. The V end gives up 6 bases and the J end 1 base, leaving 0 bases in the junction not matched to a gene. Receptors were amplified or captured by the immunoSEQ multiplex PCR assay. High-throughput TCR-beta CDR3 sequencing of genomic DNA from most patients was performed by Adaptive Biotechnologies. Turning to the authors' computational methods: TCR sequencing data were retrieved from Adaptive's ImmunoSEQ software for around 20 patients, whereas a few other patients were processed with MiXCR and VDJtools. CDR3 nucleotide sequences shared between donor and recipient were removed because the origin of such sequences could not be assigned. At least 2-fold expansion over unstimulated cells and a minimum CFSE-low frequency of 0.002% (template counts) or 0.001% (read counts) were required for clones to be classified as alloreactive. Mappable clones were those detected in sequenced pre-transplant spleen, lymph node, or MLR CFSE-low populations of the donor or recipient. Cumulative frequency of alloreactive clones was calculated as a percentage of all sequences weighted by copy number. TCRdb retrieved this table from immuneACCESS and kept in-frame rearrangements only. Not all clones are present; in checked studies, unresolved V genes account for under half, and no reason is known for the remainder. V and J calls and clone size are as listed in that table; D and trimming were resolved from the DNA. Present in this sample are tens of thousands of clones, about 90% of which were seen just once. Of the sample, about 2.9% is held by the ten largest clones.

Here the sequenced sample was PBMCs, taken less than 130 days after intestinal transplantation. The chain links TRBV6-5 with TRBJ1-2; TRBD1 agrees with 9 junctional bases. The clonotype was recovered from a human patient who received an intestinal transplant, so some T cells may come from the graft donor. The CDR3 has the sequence CASRDRGNYGYTF. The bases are TGTGCCAGCAGGGACAGGGGTAACTATGGCTACACCTTC.